The 27 T cell receptor beta chains given below trace back to one sample, sequenced in a study of PD-1 blockade in classical Hodgkin lymphoma. Clones were read by immunoSEQ multiplex PCR, and TCRdb kept only the in-frame ones, dropping some. The data show under 80,000 clones, with 70% to 75% seen just once and less than 9.5% held by the top ten. In every patient, relapse followed autologous stem cell transplantation, while exposure to brentuximab vedotin differed. The sequencing here drew on peripheral blood mononuclear cells (PBMCs), taken before the second cycle of nivolumab. These receptors were taken from a human donor with classical Hodgkin lymphoma.

This clone was observed a handful of times. V gene TRBV28 combines with J gene TRBJ1-2; TRBD1 agrees at 9 bases. CDR1 is MDHEN and CDR2 is SYDVKM in the germline V gene. The CDR3 length is 13 residues. The J segment lost 8 bases and the V segment lost 5 bases, leaving 6 bases of the junction unmatched. CDR3 nucleotides: TGTGCCAGCAGTCCACAGGGGGCGCGGGGCTACACCTTC. This translates into CASSPQGARGYTF.

The chain couples TRBV2 to TRBJ2-3; 8 positions agree with TRBD2. From germline, CDR1 is SNHLY and CDR2 FYNNEI. V shed 7 bases and J 1 base; nucleotides not matched to a gene: 10. There are 16 residues in the CDR3. CDR3 in amino acids: CASTPGGMGGTDTQYF. In DNA, the CDR3 is TGTGCCAGCACTCCGGGGGGGATGGGTGGCACAGATACGCAGTATTTT.

This clone came up once. The CDR3 nucleotides read TGTGCCAGCAGCTTGCCAGGGGGAAAGGGAGGGCAGTACTTC. It translates to CASSLPGGKGGQYF. This sequence joins TRBV7-2 and TRBJ2-7, with TRBD1 as a possible D gene (7 bases). The CDR3 contains 14 residues. V was trimmed by 3 bases and J by 9 bases, leaving 18 bases between them. The germline V gene encodes CDR1 SGHTA and CDR2 FQGNSA.

The chain has TRBV6-1 and TRBJ2-3; 9 bases are a match to TRBD2. With 4 bases clipped from V and 2 bases from J, the junction kept 4 bases outside the gene matches. The length of the CDR3 is 15 residues. Germline values: CDR1 MNHNS, CDR2 SASEGT. Here the CDR3 DNA reads TGTGCCAGCAGTGTAGCTAGCGGGGTCACAGATACGCAGTATTTT. It yields the protein CASSVASGVTDTQYF.

This chain joins TRBV6-1 and TRBJ1-5; the D gene is possibly TRBD1 (5 bases). The CDR3 runs 13 residues. CDR1 is MNHNS, CDR2 SASEGT, per germline. Trimming took off 1 base at V and 6 bases at J, with 7 bases between the two ends. As DNA, the CDR3 is TGTGCCAGCAGTGAAGTTAGGGGTCAGCCCCAGCATTTT. Translation: CASSEVRGQPQHF.

The V gene is TRBV5-5, the J gene TRBJ1-2; the D gene is possibly TRBD1 (6 bases). Trimming cost V 4 bases and J 8 bases, with 18 bases left between them. Looked up from germline, CDR1 is SGHKS and CDR2 is YYEKEE (reference sequence). CDR3 length: 14 residues. The CDR3 DNA reads TGTGCCAGCAGCGACCTCGGGACACTAACCGGCTACACCTTC. It codes for CASSDLGTLTGYTF. Complete variable domain (other parts from reference TRBV5-5 and TRBJ1-2): DAGVTQSPTHLIKTRGQQVTLRCSPISGHKSVSWYQQVLGQGPQFIFQYYEKEERGRGNFPDRFSARQFPNYSSELNVNALLLGDSALYLCASSDLGTLTGYTFGSGTRLTVV.

The gene calls are TRBV7-2 and TRBJ2-7; D is uncertain. The CDR3 runs to 14 residues. The V end was cut by 5 bases, the J end by 0 bases, with 11 bases between. CDR1 is SGHTA and CDR2 is FQGNSA in the germline V gene. The CDR3 reads CASSGSFISYEQYF. The CDR3 DNA reads as TGTGCCAGCAGCGGGTCTTTCATCTCCTACGAGCAGTACTTC.

V gene TRBV5-6 combines with J gene TRBJ1-5, with D possibly matching TRBD1 (5 bases). V lost 3 bases to trimming and J lost 0 bases, with 10 bases between them. The CDR3 has 15 residues. Germline V gene data show CDR1 as SGHDT and CDR2 as YYEEEE. CDR3 nucleotides: TGTGCCAGCAGCTCGGGACTATATAGCAATCAGCCCCAGCATTTT. This translates into CASSSGLYSNQPQHF.

The gene calls are TRBV7-8 and TRBJ2-5, with no clear D. Germline V lookup: CDR1 SGHVS, CDR2 FQNEAQ. The CDR3 is 14 residues long. The V gene lost 2 bases and the J gene lost 3 bases, with 10 bases spanning the gap. CDR3 in amino acids: CASSLKRQEETQYF. DNA of the CDR3: TGTGCCAGCAGCTTAAAACGGCAGGAAGAGACCCAGTACTTC. Variable domain in full (rest from reference TRBV7-8 and TRBJ2-5): GAGVSQSPRYKVAKRGQDVALRCDPISGHVSLFWYQQALGQGPEFLTYFQNEAQLDKSGLPSDRFFAERPEGSVSTLKIQRTQQEDSAVYLCASSLKRQEETQYFGPGTRLLVL.

The chain uses TRBV29-1 and TRBJ2-2, with 8 bases aligning to TRBD1. The CDR3 length is 13 residues. Germline loops: CDR1 SQVTM, CDR2 ANQGSEA. V was pared by 5 bases and J by 5 bases, with 4 bases of the junction left unmatched. The CDR3 region is CSVKQGGTGELFF. CDR3 DNA sequence: TGCAGCGTTAAACAGGGGGGAACCGGGGAGCTGTTTTTT.

The V gene is TRBV10-1, the J gene TRBJ2-5; D is unclear. There are 13 residues in the CDR3. V was shortened by 6 bases and J by 11 bases, with 19 bases between the two germline ends. Looked up from germline, CDR1 is WNHNN and CDR2 is SYGVQD (reference sequence). CDR3 region: CASSRGLRDAQYF. In DNA form, the CDR3 reads TGCGCCAGCAGCCGTGGTTTGAGAGACGCGCAGTACTTC.

This clone has more than one count but fewer than ten. The chain has TRBV4-2 and TRBJ1-2; D unclear. CDR3 length equals 14 residues. V was clipped by 2 bases and J by 8 bases, with 15 bases between them. Germline CDR1 and CDR2: LGHNA and YNFKEQ. The CDR3 is CASSQPPGLGGYTF. For the CDR3, the DNA is TGTGCCAGCAGCCAACCCCCCGGGCTTGGGGGCTACACCTTC.

This chain uses TRBV15 with TRBJ1-2; a weak D match, TRBD1 (5 bases). There are 14 residues in the CDR3. Germline V gene data show CDR1 as LNHNV and CDR2 as YYDKDF (reference sequence). V lost 8 bases to trimming and J lost 2 bases, with 15 bases between them. CDR3 nucleotide sequence: TGTGCCACCGCAACGGGACTCCCGAACTATGGCTACACCTTC. It translates to CATATGLPNYGYTF.

This clone was seen more than once but under ten times. The gene calls are TRBV6-1 and TRBJ1-5; the D is unclear. This CDR3 is built from 12 residues. Trimming stripped 5 bases from V and 3 bases from J, with 5 bases between. Germline CDR1 is MNHNS and CDR2 is SASEGT. In nucleotides, the CDR3 is TGTGCCAGCAGTTTCTACAATCAGCCCCAGCATTTT. This sequence encodes CASSFYNQPQHF.

To note about this clone: Other DNA sequences in the same sample also yield this CDR3. The CDR3 nucleotides are TGCGCCAGCAGCTTGGTCGTTGCCAATGAGCAGTTCTTC. As protein: CASSLVVANEQFF. The V gene is TRBV5-1, the J gene TRBJ2-1, with unresolved D. The length of the CDR3 is 13 residues. Per the germline V gene, CDR1 is SGHRS and CDR2 is YFSETQ. Trimming took off 0 bases at V and 6 bases at J, with 7 bases between the two ends.

This clone was detected a few times. The chain combines TRBV10-2 with TRBJ1-2; D is perhaps TRBD1 (5 bases). Trimming removed 0 bases at V and 3 bases at J, with 11 bases between. The V gene's germline CDR1 is WSHSY and CDR2 SAAADI. The CDR3 is made up of 15 amino acids. In DNA, the CDR3 is TGCGCCAGCAGTGAGTCGAGGGGATACGACTATGGCTACACCTTC. It translates to CASSESRGYDYGYTF.

J is TRBJ2-1 and V is TRBV9; 7 bases match TRBD1. Germline V lookup: CDR1 SGDLS, CDR2 YYNGEE. CDR3 length: 15 residues. J was trimmed by 7 bases and V by 0 bases; bases with no gene match: 7. DNA for the CDR3: TGTGCCAGCAGCGTAGGTGCGACAGGGTGGAATGAGCAGTTCTTC. The encoded protein is CASSVGATGWNEQFF.

Written as DNA, the CDR3 is TGTGCCAGTAGTCAGGATACAGAATACAATGAGCAGTTCTTC. This translates into CASSQDTEYNEQFF. This sequence joins TRBV19 and TRBJ2-1; D remains ambiguous. Germline V lookup: CDR1 LNHDA, CDR2 SQIVND (reference sequence). The length of the CDR3 is 14 residues. Trimming left V 5 bases short and J 4 bases short, with 12 bases between.

The gene calls are TRBV6-5 and TRBJ2-7, with no clear D. V gave up 0 bases and J gave up 3 bases, with 6 bases separating them. Germline CDR1 and CDR2: MNHEY and SVGAGI. CDR3 length equals 13 residues. The CDR3 nucleotides read TGTGCCAGCAGTTACTCGCCGAGCTACGAGCAGTACTTC. It is translated as CASSYSPSYEQYF.

This clone was seen a handful of times. V is TRBV7-2 and J is TRBJ2-5; 7 bases line up with TRBD1. V was pared by 5 bases and J by 1 base, with 4 bases of the junction left unmatched. This CDR3 spans 14 amino acids. CDR1 is SGHTA and CDR2 is FQGNSA in the germline V gene. The CDR3 loop reads CASSLDRAQETQYF. The CDR3 bases are TGTGCCAGCAGCCTTGACAGGGCCCAAGAGACCCAGTACTTC.

In regard to this clone: A junction boundary mismatches the germline segment, possibly from a read error. The chain has TRBV6-1 and TRBJ1-2, with 7 bases lining up with TRBD1. Germline lookup yields CDR1 MNHNS and CDR2 SASEGT. The CDR3 is 15 amino acids. CDR3: CASIELVTGRGGYTF. Here the CDR3 DNA reads TGTGCCAGCATTGAACTCGTGACAGGGAGGGGTGGCTACACCTTC.

This chain uses TRBV28 with TRBJ1-6; D is undetermined. The germline gives CDR1 MDHEN, CDR2 SYDVKM. This CDR3 comprises 15 residues. The V end was cut by 7 bases, the J end by 9 bases, with 19 bases between. CDR3 nucleotides: TGTGCCAGCACCCTTGTTGAGTCTGGAGGTTCACCCCTCCACTTT. Translating it yields CASTLVESGGSPLHF.

This sequence joins TRBV9 and TRBJ2-3; 9 bases line up with TRBD1. Germline lookup yields CDR1 SGDLS and CDR2 YYNGEE. CDR3 length: 16 amino acids. Trimming cost V 3 bases and J 2 bases; bases outside gene matches: 7. The CDR3 loop reads CASSGQGVYVTDTQYF. CDR3 DNA: TGTGCCAGCAGCGGACAGGGGGTTTACGTCACAGATACGCAGTATTTT. Full variable domain (missing parts from reference TRBV9 and TRBJ2-3): DSGVTQTPKHLITATGQRVTLRCSPRSGDLSVYWYQQSLDQGLQFLIQYYNGEERAKGNILERFSAQQFPDLHSELNLSSLELGDSALYFCASSGQGVYVTDTQYFGPGTRLTVL.

This rearrangement joins TRBV7-9 to TRBJ2-1, with D perhaps matching TRBD2 (6 bases). Deletions cut 2 bases from V and 8 bases from J, with 16 bases between. The CDR3 is made up of 15 amino acids. Germline V gene sequence: CDR1 SEHNR, CDR2 FQNEAQ (reference sequence). For the CDR3, the DNA is TGTGCCAGCAGCTTAAGGGACTCCCGACTCGATGAGCAGTTCTTC. Protein: CASSLRDSRLDEQFF.

This chain connects TRBV7-3 to TRBJ2-5, with D unclear. Trimming removed 0 bases at V and 5 bases at J, with 13 bases between. The CDR3 loop spans 15 amino acids. Germline-derived CDR1 and CDR2 are SGHTA and FQGTGA. The CDR3 bases are TGTGCCAGCAGCTTAACGGCTAATTCATGGGAGACCCAGTACTTC. The encoded protein is CASSLTANSWETQYF.

The chain is built from TRBV6-5 and TRBJ2-4; no clear D gene. The V gene lost 6 bases and the J gene lost 0 bases, with 9 bases spanning the gap. Germline CDR1 and CDR2: MNHEY and SVGAGI. The CDR3 spans 14 residues. CDR3 protein: CASRPTLAKNIQYF. CDR3 DNA sequence: TGTGCCAGCAGACCAACGTTAGCCAAAAACATTCAGTACTTC.

This sequence joins TRBV5-5 and TRBJ1-1, with D perhaps matching TRBD1 (6 bases). Germline V gene sequence: CDR1 SGHKS, CDR2 YYEKEE (reference sequence). Trimming cost V 2 bases and J 1 base, with 9 bases left between them. The CDR3 sequence is 14 residues long. This CDR3 is CASSFPTGNTEAFF. The DNA for the CDR3 is TGTGCCAGCAGCTTCCCGACAGGGAACACTGAAGCTTTCTTT.